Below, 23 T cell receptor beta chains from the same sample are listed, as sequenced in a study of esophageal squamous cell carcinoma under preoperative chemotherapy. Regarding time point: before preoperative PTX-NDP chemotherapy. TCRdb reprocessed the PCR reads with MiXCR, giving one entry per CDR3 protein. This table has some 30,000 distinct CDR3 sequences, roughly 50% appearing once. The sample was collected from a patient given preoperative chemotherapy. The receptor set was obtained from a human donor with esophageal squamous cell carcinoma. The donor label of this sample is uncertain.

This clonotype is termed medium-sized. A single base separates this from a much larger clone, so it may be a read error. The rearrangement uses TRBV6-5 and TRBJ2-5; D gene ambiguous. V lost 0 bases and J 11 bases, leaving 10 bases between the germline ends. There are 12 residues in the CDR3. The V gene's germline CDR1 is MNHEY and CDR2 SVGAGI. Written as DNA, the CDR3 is TGTGCCAGCAGTTACTCGAGCGATGAGCAGTACTTC. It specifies CASSYSSDEQYF.

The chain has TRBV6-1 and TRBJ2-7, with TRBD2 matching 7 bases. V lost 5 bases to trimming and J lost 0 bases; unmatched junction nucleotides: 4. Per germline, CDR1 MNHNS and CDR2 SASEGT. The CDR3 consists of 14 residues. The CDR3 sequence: CASSREVSSYEQYF. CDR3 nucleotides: TGTGCCAGCAGTCGGGAGGTAAGCTCCTACGAGCAGTACTTC.

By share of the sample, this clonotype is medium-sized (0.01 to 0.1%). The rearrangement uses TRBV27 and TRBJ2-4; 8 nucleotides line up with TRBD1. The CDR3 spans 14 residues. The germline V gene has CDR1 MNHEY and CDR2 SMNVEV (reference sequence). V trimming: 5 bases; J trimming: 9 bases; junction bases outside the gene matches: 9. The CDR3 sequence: CASSRTGSNSIQYF. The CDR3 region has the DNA TGTGCCAGCAGTAGGACAGGGTCAAATAGCATTCAGTACTTC.

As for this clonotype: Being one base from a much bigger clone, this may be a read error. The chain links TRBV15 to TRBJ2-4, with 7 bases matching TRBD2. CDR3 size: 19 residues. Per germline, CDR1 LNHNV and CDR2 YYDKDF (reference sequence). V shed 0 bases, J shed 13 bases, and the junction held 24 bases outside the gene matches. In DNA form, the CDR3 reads TGTGCCACCAGCAGAGACAGCCTAGCGGAAATAGCCTCCTACAATGAGCAGTACTTC. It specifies CATSRDSLAEIASYNEQYF.

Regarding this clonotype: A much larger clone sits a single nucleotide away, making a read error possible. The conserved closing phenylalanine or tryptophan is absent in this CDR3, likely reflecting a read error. CDR3 bases: TGTGCCAGCAGCTTAGCCTCAGCGGAACCGCAGGGGCAGTACTCC. Its protein is CASSLASAEPQGQYS. This chain connects TRBV7-2 to TRBJ2-1; TRBD1 or TRBD2 may be the D gene (5 bases each). The J call may be incorrect, as the DNA end agrees better with TRBJ2-7. Germline loops: CDR1 SGHTA, CDR2 FQGNSA. The CDR3 contains 15 residues.

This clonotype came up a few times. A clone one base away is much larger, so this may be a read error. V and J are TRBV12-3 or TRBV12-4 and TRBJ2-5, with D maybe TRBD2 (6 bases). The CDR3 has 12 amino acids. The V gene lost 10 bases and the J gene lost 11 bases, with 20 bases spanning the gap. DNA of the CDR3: TGTGCCACCGCGACTAGTTTGTATGAGCAGTACTTC. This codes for CATATSLYEQYF.

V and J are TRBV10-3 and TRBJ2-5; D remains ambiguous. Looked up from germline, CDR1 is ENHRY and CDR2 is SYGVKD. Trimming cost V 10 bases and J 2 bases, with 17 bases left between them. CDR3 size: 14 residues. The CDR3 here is CATRGPTTQETQYF. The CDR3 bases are TGTGCCACCCGAGGCCCGACGACACAAGAGACCCAGTACTTC.

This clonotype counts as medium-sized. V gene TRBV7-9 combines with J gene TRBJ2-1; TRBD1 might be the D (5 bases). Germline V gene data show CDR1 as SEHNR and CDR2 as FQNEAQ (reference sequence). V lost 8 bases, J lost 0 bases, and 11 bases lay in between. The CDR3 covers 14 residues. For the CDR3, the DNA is TGTGCCAGCCTGGGCGACAGCTCCTACAATGAGCAGTTCTTC. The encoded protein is CASLGDSSYNEQFF.

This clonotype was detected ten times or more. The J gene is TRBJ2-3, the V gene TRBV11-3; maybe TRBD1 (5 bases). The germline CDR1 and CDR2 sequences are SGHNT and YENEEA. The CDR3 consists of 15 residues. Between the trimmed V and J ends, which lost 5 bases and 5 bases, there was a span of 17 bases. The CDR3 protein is CASSTNAGHIDTQYF. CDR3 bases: TGTGCCAGCAGCACGAATGCAGGACACATAGATACGCAGTATTTT.

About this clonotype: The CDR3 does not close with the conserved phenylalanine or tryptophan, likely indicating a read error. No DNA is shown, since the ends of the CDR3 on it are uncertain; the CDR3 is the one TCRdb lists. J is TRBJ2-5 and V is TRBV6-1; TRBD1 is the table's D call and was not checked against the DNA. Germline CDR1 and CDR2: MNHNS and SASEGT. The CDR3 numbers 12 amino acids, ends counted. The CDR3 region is CASRGQQETRYS.

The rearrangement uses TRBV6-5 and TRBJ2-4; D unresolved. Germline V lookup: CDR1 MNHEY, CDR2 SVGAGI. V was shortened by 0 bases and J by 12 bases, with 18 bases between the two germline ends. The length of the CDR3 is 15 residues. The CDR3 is CASSYSGGGKDTQYF. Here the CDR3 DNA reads TGTGCCAGCAGTTACTCCGGTGGCGGCAAAGATACTCAGTACTTC.

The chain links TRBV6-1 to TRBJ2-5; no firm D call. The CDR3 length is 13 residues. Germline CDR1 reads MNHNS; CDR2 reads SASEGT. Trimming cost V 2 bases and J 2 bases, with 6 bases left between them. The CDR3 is CASSEQKQETQYF. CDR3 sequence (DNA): TGTGCCAGCAGTGAACAAAAACAAGAGACCCAGTACTTC.

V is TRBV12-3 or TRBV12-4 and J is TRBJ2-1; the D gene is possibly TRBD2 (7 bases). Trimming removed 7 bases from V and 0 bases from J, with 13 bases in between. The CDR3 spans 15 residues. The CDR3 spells CASIRGGDSYNEQFF. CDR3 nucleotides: TGTGCCAGCATCCGCGGGGGCGACTCCTACAATGAGCAGTTCTTC.

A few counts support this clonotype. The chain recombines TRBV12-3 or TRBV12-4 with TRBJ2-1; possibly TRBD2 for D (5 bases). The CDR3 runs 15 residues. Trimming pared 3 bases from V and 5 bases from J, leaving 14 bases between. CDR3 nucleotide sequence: TGTGCCAGCAGTTTTTCTAGCCCTAGTAACAATGAGCAGTTCTTC. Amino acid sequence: CASSFSSPSNNEQFF.

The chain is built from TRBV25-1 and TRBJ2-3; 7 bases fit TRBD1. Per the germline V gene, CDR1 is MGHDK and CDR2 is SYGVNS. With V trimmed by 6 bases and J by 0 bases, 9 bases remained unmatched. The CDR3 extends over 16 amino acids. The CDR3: CASSKTGTLSTDTQYF. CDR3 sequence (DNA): TGTGCCAGCAGCAAGACAGGGACACTGAGCACAGATACGCAGTATTTT.

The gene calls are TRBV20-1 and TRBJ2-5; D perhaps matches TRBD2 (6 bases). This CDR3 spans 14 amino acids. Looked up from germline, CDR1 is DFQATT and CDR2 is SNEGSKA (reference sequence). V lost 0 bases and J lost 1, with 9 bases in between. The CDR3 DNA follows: TGCAGTGCTAGAGATTGGGACTCCCAAGAGACCCAGTACTTC. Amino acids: CSARDWDSQETQYF.

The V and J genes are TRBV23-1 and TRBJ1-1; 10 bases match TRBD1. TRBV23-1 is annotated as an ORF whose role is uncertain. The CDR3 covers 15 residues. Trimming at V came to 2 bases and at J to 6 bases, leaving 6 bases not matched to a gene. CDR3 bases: TGCGCCAGCAGTCAACCGCCAGGACAGGGGGCTGAAGCTTTCTTT. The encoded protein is CASSQPPGQGAEAFF.

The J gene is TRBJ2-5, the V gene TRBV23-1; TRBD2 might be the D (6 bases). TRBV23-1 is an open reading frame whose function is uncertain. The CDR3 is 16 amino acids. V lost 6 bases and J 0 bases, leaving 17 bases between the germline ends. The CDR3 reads CASSPQGLRYQETQYF. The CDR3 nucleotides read TGCGCCAGCAGCCCTCAGGGACTCCGGTACCAAGAGACCCAGTACTTC.

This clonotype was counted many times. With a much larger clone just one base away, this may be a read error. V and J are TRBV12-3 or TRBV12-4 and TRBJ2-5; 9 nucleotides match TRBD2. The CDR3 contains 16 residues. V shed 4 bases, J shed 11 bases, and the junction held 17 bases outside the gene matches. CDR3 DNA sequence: TGTGCCAGCAGTTCGGTAGCGGGAGCAAGCTACAATGAGCAGTACTTC. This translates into CASSSVAGASYNEQYF.

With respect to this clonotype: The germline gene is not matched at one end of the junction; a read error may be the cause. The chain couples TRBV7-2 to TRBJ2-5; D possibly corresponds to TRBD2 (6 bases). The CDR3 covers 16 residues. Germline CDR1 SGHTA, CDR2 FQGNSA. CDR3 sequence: CASRWVGRGDKDTQYF. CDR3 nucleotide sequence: TGTGCCAGCAGGTGGGTCGGGCGGGGTGACAAAGACACCCAGTACTTC.

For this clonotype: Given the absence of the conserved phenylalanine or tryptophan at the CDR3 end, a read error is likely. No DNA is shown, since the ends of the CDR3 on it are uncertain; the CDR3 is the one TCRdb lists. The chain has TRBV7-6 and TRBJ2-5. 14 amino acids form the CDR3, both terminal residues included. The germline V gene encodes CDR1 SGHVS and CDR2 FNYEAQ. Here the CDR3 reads CASSLDGHQETWYS.

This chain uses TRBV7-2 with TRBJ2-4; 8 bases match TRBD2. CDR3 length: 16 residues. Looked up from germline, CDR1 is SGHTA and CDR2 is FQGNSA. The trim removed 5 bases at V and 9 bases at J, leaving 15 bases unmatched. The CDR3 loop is CASSQAPGRAGGIQYF. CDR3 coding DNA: TGTGCCAGCAGCCAGGCCCCCGGCCGGGCGGGGGGCATTCAGTACTTC.

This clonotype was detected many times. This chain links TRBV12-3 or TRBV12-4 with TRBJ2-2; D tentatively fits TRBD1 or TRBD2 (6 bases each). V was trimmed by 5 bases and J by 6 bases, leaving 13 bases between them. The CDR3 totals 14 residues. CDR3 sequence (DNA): TGTGCCAGCAGTCCGGGGGCGCTGGCCGGGGAGCTGTTTTTT. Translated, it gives CASSPGALAGELFF.